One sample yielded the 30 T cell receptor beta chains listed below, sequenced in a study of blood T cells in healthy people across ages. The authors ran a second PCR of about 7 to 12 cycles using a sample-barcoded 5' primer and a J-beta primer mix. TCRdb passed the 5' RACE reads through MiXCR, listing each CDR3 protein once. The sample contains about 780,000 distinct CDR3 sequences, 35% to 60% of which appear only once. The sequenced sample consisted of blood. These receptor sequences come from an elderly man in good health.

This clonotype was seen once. The CDR3 DNA reads as TGCGCCAGCAGCGAACGGACAGGGGAATACACCGGGGAGCTGTTTTTT. Protein: CASSERTGEYTGELFF. The chain carries TRBV4-3 and TRBJ2-2; 9 bases agree with TRBD1. Per the germline V gene, CDR1 is LGHNA and CDR2 is YSLEER. The CDR3 consists of 16 residues. Unmatched junction bases numbered 7, after V lost 5 bases and J lost 3 bases.

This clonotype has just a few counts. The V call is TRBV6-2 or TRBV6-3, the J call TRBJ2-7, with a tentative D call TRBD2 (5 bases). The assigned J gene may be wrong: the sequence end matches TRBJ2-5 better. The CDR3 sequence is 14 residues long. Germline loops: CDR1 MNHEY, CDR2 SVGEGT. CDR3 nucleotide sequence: TGTGCCAGCAGCTCGGTTGAGGGTGAAGAGACCCAGTACTTC. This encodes CASSSVEGEETQYF.

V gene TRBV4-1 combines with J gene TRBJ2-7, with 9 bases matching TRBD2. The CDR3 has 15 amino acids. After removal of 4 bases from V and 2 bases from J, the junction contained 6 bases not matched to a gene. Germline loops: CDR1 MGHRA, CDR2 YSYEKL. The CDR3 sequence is CASSPNPSGAYEQYF. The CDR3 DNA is TGCGCCAGCAGCCCAAACCCTAGCGGGGCCTACGAGCAGTACTTC.

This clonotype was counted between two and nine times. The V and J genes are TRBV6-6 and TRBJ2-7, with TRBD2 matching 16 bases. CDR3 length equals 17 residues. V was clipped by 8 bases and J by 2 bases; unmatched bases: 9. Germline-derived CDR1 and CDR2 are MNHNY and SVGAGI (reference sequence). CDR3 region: CASLKGLAGGTPYEQYF. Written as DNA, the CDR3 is TGTGCCAGCTTAAAGGGACTAGCGGGAGGGACCCCCTACGAGCAGTACTTC.

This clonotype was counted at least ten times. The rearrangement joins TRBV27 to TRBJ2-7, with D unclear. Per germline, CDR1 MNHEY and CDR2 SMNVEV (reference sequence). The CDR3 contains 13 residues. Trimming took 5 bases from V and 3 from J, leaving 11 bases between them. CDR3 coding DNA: TGTGCCAGCAGTCCTGGGTCCCTCTACGAGCAGTACTTC. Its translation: CASSPGSLYEQYF.

The CDR3 reads CASSLGGSADMEYF. As DNA, the CDR3 is TGTGCCAGCAGTTTGGGGGGGAGCGCAGATATGGAGTATTTT. The chain has TRBV12-3 or TRBV12-4 and TRBJ2-3; 7 nucleotides align to TRBD2. Germline trimming cut 3 bases from V and 13 bases from J; bases unmatched to any gene: 13. The CDR3 sequence is 14 residues long.

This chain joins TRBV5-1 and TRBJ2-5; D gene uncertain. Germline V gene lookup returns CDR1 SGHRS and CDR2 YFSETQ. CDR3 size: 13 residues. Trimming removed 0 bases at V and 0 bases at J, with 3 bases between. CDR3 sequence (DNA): TGCGCCAGCAGCTTGGACAACCAAGAGACCCAGTACTTC. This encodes CASSLDNQETQYF. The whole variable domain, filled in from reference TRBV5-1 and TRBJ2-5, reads KAGVTQTPRYLIKTRGQQVTLSCSPISGHRSVSWYQQTPGQGLQFLFEYFSETQRNKGNFPGRFSGRQFSNSRSEMNVSTLELGDSALYLCASSLDNQETQYFGPGTRLLVL.

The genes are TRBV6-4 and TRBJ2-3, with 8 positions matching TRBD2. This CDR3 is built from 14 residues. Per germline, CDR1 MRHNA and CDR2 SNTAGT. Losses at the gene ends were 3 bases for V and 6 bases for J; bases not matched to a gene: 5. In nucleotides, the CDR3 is TGTGCCAGCAGTGAGAGCGGGGGACGTGATACGCAGTATTTT. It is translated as CASSESGGRDTQYF.

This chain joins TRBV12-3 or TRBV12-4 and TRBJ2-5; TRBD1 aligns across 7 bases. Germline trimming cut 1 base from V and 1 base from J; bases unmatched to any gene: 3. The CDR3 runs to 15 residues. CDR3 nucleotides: TGTGCCAGCAGTTTAGGGGACAGACGCCAAGAGACCCAGTACTTC. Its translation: CASSLGDRRQETQYF.

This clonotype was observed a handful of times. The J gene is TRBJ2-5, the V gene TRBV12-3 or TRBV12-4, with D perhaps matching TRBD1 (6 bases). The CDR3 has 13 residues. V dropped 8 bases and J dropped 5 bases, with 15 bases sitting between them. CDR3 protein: CASGRGFPETQYF. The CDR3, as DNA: TGTGCCAGCGGTAGGGGGTTCCCCGAGACCCAGTACTTC.

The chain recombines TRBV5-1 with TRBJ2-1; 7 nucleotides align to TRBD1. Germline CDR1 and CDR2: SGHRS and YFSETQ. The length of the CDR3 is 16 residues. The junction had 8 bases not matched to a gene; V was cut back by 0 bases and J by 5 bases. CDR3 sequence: CASSLDGQVPNNEQFF. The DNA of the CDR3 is TGCGCCAGCAGCTTGGATGGACAGGTACCCAACAATGAGCAGTTCTTC.

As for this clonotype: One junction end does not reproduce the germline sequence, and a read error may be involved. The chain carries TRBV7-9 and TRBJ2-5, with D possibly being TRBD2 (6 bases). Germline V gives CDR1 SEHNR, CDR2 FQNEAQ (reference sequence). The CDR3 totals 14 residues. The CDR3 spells CVSSARDFQETQYF. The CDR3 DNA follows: TGTGTCAGCAGCGCACGGGACTTCCAAGAGACCCAGTACTTC.

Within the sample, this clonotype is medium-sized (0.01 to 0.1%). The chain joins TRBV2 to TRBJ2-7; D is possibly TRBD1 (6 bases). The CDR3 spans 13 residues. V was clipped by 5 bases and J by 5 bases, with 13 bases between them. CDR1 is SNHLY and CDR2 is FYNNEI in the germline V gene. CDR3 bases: TGTGCCAGCAGTCCTGGACAGAACAACGAGCAGTACTTC. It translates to CASSPGQNNEQYF.

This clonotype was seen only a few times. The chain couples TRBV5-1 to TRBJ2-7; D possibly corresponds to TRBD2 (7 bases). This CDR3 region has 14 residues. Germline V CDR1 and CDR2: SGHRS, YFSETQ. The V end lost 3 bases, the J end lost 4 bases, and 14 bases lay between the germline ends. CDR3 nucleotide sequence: TGCGCCAGCAGCTCGGCGGGGGCGTTGTACGAGCAGTACTTC. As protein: CASSSAGALYEQYF.

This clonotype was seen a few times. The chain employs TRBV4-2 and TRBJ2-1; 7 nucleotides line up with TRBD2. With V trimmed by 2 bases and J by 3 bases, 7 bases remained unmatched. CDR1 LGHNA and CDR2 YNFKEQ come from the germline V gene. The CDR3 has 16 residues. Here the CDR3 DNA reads TGTGCCAGCAGCCAATACCTAGGGACTAACTACAATGAGCAGTTCTTC. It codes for CASSQYLGTNYNEQFF.

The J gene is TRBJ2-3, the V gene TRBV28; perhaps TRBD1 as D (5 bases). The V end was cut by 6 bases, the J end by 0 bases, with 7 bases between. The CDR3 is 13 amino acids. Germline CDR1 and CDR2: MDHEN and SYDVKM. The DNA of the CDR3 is TGTGCCAGCAGGGGGCGGAGCACAGATACGCAGTATTTT. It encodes CASRGRSTDTQYF.

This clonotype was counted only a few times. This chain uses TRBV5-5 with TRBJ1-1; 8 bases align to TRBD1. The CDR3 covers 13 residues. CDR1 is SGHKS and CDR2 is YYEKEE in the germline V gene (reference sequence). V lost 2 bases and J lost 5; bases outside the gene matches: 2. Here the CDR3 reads CASSFTGGTEAFF. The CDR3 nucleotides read TGTGCCAGCAGCTTTACAGGGGGGACTGAAGCTTTCTTT. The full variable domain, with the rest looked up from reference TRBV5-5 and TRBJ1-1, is DAGVTQSPTHLIKTRGQQVTLRCSPISGHKSVSWYQQVLGQGPQFIFQYYEKEERGRGNFPDRFSARQFPNYSSELNVNALLLGDSALYLCASSFTGGTEAFFGQGTRLTVV.

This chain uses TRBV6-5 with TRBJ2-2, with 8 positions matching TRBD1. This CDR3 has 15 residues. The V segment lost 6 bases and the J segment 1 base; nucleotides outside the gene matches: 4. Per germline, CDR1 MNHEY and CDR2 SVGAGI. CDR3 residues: CASRPGTGNTGELFF. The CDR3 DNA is TGTGCCAGCAGGCCCGGGACAGGGAACACCGGGGAGCTGTTTTTT.

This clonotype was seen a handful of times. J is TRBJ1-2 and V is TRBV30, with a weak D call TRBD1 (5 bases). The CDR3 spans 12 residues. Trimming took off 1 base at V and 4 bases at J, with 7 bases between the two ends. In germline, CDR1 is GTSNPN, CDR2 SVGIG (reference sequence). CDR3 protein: CAWSETAYGYTF. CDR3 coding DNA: TGTGCCTGGAGTGAGACAGCCTATGGCTACACCTTC. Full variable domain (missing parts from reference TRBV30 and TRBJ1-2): SQTIHQWPATLVQPVGSPLSLECTVEGTSNPNLYWYRQAAGRGLQLLFYSVGIGQISSEVPQNLSASRPQDRQFILSSKKLLLSDSGFYLCAWSETAYGYTFGSGTRLTVV.

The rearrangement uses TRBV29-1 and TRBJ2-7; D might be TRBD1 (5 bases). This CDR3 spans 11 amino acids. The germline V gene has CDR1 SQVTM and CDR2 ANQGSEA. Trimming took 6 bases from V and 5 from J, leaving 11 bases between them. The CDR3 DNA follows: TGCAGCGTGGACCCGGACAACGAGCAGTACTTC. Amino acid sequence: CSVDPDNEQYF.

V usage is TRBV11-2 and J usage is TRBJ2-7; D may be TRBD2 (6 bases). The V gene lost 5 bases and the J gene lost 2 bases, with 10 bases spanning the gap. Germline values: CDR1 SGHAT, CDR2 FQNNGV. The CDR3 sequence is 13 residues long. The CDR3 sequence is CASSVERAYEQYF. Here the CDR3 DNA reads TGTGCCAGCAGCGTCGAGCGGGCCTACGAGCAGTACTTC.

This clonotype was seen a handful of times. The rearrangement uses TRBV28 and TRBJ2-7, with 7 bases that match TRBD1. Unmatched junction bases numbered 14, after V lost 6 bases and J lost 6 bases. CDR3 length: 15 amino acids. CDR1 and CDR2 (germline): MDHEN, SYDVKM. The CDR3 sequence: CASRLQGTVSLEQYF. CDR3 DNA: TGTGCCAGCAGGCTCCAAGGGACAGTCTCTCTCGAGCAGTACTTC. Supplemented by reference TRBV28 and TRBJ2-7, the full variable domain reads DVKVTQSSRYLVKRTGEKVFLECVQDMDHENMFWYRQDPGLGLRLIYFSYDVKMKEKGDIPEGYSVSREKKERFSLILESASTNQTSMYLCASRLQGTVSLEQYFGPGTRLTVT.

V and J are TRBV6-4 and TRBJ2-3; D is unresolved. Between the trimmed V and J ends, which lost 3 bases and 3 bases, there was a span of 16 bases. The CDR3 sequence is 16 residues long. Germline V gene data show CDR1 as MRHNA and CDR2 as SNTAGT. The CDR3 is CASSEGPFSTTDTQYF. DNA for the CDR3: TGTGCCAGCAGTGAAGGACCATTCTCCACTACAGATACGCAGTATTTT.

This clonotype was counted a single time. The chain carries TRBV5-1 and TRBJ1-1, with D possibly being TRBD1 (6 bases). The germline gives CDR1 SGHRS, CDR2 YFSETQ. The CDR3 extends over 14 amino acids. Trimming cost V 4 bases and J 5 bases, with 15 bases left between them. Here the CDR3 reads CASSGGGRSTEAFF. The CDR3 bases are TGCGCCAGCAGCGGCGGGGGCAGATCAACTGAAGCTTTCTTT.

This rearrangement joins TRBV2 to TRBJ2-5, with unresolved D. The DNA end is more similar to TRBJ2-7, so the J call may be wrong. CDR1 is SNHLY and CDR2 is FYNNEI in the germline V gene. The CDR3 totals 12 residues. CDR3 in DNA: TGTGCCAGCAGTGTGACCCCTTACGAGCAGTACTTC. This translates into CASSVTPYEQYF.

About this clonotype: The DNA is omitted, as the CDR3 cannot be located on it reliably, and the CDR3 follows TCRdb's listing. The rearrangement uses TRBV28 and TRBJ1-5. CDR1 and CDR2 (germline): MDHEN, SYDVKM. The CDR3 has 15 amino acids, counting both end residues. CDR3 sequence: CASSSSDSGNQPQHF.

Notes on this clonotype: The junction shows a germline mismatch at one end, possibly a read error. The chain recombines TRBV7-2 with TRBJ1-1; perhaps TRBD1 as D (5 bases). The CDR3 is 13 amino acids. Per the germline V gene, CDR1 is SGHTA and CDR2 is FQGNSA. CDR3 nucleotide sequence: TGTGCCAGCCGCTTGGGGGGACGCGCTGAAGCTTTCTTT. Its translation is CASRLGGRAEAFF.

Here the CDR3 DNA reads TGCGCCAGCAGCACGGCTAGCACAGATACGCAGTATTTT. The encoded protein is CASSTASTDTQYF. The chain employs TRBV5-1 and TRBJ2-3; D is unresolved. This CDR3 region has 13 residues. Germline values: CDR1 SGHRS, CDR2 YFSETQ. V was pared by 4 bases and J by 0 bases, with 6 bases between. Filled out from reference TRBV5-1 and TRBJ2-3, the complete variable domain reads KAGVTQTPRYLIKTRGQQVTLSCSPISGHRSVSWYQQTPGQGLQFLFEYFSETQRNKGNFPGRFSGRQFSNSRSEMNVSTLELGDSALYLCASSTASTDTQYFGPGTRLTVL.

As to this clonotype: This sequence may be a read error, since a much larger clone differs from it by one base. CDR3 DNA sequence: TGTGCCACCAGTGAGACGGGACAGGGACCTGAGCAGTACTTC. It specifies CATSETGQGPEQYF. This chain connects TRBV24-1 to TRBJ2-5; 9 bases fit TRBD1. After removal of 4 bases from V and 11 bases from J, the junction contained 10 bases not matched to a gene. This CDR3 is 14 amino acids long. Germline V lookup: CDR1 KGHDR, CDR2 SFDVKD.

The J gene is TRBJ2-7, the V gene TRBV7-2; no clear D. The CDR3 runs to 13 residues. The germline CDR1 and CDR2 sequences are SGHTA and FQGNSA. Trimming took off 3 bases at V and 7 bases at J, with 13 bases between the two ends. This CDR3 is CASSFVRSREQYF. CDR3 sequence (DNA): TGTGCCAGCAGCTTCGTAAGGAGCAGGGAGCAGTACTTC. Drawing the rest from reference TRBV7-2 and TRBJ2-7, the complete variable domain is GAGVSQSPSNKVTEKGKDVELRCDPISGHTALYWYRQSLGQGLEFLIYFQGNSAPDKSGLPSDRFSAERTGGSVSTLTIQRTQQEDSAVYLCASSFVRSREQYFGPGTRLTVT.